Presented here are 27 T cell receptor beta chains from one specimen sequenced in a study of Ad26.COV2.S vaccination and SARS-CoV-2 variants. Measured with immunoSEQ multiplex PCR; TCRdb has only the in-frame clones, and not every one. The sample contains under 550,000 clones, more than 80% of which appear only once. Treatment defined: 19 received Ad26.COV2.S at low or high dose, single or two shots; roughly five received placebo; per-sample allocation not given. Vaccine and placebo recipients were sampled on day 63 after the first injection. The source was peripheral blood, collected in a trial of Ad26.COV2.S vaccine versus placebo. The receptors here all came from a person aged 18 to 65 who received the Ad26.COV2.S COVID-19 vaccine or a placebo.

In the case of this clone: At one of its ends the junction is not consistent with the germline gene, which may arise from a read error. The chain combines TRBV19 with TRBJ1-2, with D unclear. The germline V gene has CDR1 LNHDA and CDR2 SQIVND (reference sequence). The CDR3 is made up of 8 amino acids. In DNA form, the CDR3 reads TGTGCCAGTAGCGCAGCCCCTTTC. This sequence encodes CASSAAPF.

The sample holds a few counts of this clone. The CDR3 reads CASSRPFGELFF. CDR3 DNA: TGTGCCAGCAGCAGGCCCTTCGGGGAGCTGTTTTTT. The chain combines TRBV7-2 with TRBJ2-2; D gene unclear. This CDR3 is built from 12 residues. The ends were cut back, 5 bases at V and 7 bases at J, with 8 bases in the middle. Germline assignment: CDR1 SGHTA and CDR2 FQGNSA. The whole variable domain, remainder taken from reference TRBV7-2 and TRBJ2-2, is GAGVSQSPSNKVTEKGKDVELRCDPISGHTALYWYRQSLGQGLEFLIYFQGNSAPDKSGLPSDRFSAERTGGSVSTLTIQRTQQEDSAVYLCASSRPFGELFFGEGSRLTVL.

The CDR3 DNA reads as TGTGCCAGCAGTCCTAGGGGACTAGCTCTCGATGAGCAGTTCTTC. Amino acids: CASSPRGLALDEQFF. The chain employs TRBV28 and TRBJ2-1; 9 bases are a match to TRBD2. Germline trimming cut 5 bases from V and 8 bases from J; bases unmatched to any gene: 10. The CDR3 totals 15 residues. Germline V CDR1 and CDR2: MDHEN, SYDVKM. The full variable domain, with the rest looked up from reference TRBV28 and TRBJ2-1, is DVKVTQSSRYLVKRTGEKVFLECVQDMDHENMFWYRQDPGLGLRLIYFSYDVKMKEKGDIPEGYSVSREKKERFSLILESASTNQTSMYLCASSPRGLALDEQFFGPGTRLTVL.

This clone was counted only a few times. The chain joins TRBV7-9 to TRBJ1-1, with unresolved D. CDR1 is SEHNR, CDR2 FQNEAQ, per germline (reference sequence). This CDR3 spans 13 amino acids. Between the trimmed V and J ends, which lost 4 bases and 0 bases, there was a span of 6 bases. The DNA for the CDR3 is TGTGCCAGCAGCTCTGAGGTGAACACTGAAGCTTTCTTT. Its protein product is CASSSEVNTEAFF.

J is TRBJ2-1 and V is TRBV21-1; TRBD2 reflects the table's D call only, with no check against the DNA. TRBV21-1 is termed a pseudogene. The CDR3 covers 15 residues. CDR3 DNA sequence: TGTGCCAGCAGCAAGCCCAGCGGGAGGAGCTCCCTGGTGTTCTTC. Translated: CASSKPSGRSSLVFF.

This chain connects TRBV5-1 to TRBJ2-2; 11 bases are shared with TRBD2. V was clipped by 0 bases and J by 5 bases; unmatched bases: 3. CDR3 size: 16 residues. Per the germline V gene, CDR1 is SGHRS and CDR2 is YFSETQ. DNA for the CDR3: TGCGCCAGCAGCTTGGGGTCTAGCGGGAGGACCGGGGAGCTGTTTTTT. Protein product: CASSLGSSGRTGELFF.

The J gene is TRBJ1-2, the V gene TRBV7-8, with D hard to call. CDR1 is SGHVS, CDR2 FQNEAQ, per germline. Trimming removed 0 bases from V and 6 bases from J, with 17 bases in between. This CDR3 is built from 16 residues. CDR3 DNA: TGTGCCAGCAGCTTAGCAAGGCGGGCGCTGCCCCATGGCTACACCTTC. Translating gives CASSLARRALPHGYTF.

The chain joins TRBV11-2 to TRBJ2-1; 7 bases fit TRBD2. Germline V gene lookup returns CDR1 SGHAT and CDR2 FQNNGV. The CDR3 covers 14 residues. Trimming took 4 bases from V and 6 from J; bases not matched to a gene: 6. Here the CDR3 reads CASSWGGGGNEQFF. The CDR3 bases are TGTGCCAGCAGCTGGGGGGGAGGAGGCAATGAGCAGTTCTTC.

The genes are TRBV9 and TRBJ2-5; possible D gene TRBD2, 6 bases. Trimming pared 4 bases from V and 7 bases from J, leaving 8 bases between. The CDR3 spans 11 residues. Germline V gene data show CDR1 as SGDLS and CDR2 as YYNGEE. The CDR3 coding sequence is TGTGCCAGCAGCTCGGGGGTGACCCAGTACTTC. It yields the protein CASSSGVTQYF.

CDR3 sequence (DNA): TGTGCCAGCACATCGGACAGGGCCTATGGCTACACCTTC. Residues: CASTSDRAYGYTF. The J gene is TRBJ1-2, the V gene TRBV27, with TRBD1 identical over 8 bases. The V and J ends lost 7 bases and 4 bases, in that order; junction bases with no gene match: 5. The CDR3 runs 13 residues. Germline CDR1 reads MNHEY; CDR2 reads SMNVEV (reference sequence).

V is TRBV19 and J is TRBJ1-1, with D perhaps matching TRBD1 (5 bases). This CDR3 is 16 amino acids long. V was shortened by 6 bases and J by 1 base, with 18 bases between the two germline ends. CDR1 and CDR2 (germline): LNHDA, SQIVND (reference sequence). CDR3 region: CASSTDWGLRNTEAFF. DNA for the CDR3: TGTGCCAGTAGCACCGATTGGGGACTTAGGAACACTGAAGCTTTCTTT.

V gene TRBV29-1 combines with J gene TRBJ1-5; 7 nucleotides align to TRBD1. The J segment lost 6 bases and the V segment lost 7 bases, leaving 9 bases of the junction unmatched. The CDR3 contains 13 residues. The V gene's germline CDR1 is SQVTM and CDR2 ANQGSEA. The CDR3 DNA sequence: TGCAGCGCATCTGGACAGGAGAGTCAGCCCCAGCATTTT. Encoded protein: CSASGQESQPQHF.

The CDR3 DNA follows: TGTGCCAGCAGCTCACTAGCTGGGATTAGCACAGATACGCAGTATTTT. This codes for CASSSLAGISTDTQYF. The J gene is TRBJ2-3, the V gene TRBV6-6; weak D call: TRBD2 (6 bases). The CDR3 extends over 16 amino acids. CDR1 is MNHNY, CDR2 SVGAGI, per germline (reference sequence). V lost 6 bases, J lost 0 bases, and 16 bases lay in between.

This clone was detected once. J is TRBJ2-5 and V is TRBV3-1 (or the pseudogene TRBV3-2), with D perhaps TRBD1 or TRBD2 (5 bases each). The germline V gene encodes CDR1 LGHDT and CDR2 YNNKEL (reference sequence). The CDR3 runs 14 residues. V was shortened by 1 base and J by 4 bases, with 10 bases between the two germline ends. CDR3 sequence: CASSQAGALETQYF. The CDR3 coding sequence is TGTGCCAGCAGCCAAGCCGGGGCCCTAGAGACCCAGTACTTC.

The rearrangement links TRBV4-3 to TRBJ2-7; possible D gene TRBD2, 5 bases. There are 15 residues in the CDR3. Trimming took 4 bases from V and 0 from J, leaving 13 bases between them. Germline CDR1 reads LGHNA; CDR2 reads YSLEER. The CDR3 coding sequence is TGCGCCAGCAGCCCTGGACTCGTTAGCTCCTACGAGCAGTACTTC. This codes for CASSPGLVSSYEQYF.

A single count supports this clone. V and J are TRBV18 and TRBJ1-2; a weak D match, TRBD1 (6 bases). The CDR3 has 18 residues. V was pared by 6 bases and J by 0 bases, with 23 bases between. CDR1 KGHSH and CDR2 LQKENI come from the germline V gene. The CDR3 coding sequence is TGTGCCAGCTCCCCGGGGGCCTCGCCCCTTTTCTCTAACTATGGCTACACCTTC. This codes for CASSPGASPLFSNYGYTF.

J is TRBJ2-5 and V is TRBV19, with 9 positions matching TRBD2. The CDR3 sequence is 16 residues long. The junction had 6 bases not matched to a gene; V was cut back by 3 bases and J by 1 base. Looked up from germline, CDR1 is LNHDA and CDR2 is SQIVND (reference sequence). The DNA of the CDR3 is TGTGCCAGTAGTATGGGGTCTAGCGGGATCCAAGAGACCCAGTACTTC. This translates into CASSMGSSGIQETQYF.

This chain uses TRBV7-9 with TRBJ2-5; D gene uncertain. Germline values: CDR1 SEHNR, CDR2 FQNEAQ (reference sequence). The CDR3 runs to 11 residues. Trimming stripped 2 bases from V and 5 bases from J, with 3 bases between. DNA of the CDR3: TGTGCCAGCAGCTTAAGCGAGACCCAGTACTTC. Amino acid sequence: CASSLSETQYF.

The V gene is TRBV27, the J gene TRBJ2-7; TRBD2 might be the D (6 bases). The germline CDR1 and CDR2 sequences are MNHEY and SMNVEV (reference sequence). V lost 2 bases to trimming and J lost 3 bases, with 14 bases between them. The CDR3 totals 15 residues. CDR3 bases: TGTGCCAGCAGTTTAACCGGGAGTCGGGTCTACGAGCAGTACTTC. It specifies CASSLTGSRVYEQYF.

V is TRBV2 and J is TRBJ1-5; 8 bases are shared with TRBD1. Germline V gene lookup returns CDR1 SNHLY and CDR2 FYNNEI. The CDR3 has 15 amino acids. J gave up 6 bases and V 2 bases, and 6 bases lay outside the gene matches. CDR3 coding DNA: TGTGCCAGCAGTGAATGGAGGCAGGGGGCTCAGCCCCAGCATTTT. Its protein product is CASSEWRQGAQPQHF. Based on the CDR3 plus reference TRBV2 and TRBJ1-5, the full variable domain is EPEVTQTPSHQVTQMGQEVILRCVPISNHLYFYWYRQILGQKVEFLVSFYNNEISEKSEIFDDQFSVERPDGSNFTLKIRSTKLEDSAMYFCASSEWRQGAQPQHFGDGTRLSIL.

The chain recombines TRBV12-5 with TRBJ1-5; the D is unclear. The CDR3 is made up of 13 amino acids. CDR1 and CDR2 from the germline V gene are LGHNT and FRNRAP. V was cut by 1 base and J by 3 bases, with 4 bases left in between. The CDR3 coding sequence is TGTGCTAGTGGTTTGGAGGACAATCAGCCCCAGCATTTT. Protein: CASGLEDNQPQHF.

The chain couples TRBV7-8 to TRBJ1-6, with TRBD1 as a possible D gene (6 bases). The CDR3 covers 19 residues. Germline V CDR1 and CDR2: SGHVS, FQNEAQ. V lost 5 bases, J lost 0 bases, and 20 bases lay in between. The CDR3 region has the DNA TGTGCCAGCAGCCCCTGGGGGGGCGAGGGCTTCTCCTATAATTCACCCCTCCACTTT. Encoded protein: CASSPWGGEGFSYNSPLHF. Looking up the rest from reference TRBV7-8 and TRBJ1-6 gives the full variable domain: GAGVSQSPRYKVAKRGQDVALRCDPISGHVSLFWYQQALGQGPEFLTYFQNEAQLDKSGLPSDRFFAERPEGSVSTLKIQRTQQEDSAVYLCASSPWGGEGFSYNSPLHFGNGTRLTVT.

DNA for the CDR3: TGTGCCAGCAGTAAGGACAGGGGTGACACTGAAGCTTTCTTT. Its protein is CASSKDRGDTEAFF. The V gene is TRBV6-4, the J gene TRBJ1-1, with 9 bases aligning to TRBD1. The CDR3 consists of 14 residues. Germline CDR1 reads MRHNA; CDR2 reads SNTAGT. Losses at the gene ends were 5 bases for V and 3 bases for J; bases not matched to a gene: 4.

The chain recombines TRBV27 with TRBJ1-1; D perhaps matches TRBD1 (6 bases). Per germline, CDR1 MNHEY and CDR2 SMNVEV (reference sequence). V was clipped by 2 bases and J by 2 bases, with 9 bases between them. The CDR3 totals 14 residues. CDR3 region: CASSLDRLNTEAFF. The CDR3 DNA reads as TGTGCCAGCAGTTTAGACAGGTTAAACACTGAAGCTTTCTTT.

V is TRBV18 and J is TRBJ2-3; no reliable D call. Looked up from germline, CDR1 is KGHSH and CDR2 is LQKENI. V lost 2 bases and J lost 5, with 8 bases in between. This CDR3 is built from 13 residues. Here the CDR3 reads CASSPGNGDTQYF. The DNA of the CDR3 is TGTGCCAGCTCACCAGGAAACGGAGATACGCAGTATTTT.

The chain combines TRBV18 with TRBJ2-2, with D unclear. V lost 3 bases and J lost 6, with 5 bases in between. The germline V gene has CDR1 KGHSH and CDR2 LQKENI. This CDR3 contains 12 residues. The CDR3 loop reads CASSPGPGELFF. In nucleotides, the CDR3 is TGTGCCAGCTCACCTGGGCCCGGGGAGCTGTTTTTT.

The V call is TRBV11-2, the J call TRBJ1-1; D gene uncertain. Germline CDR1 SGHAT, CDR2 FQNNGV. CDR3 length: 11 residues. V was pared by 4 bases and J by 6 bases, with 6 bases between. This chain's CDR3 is CASSSLAEAFF. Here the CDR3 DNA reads TGTGCCAGCAGCTCCCTCGCTGAAGCTTTCTTT.